This TCR beta chain is from a study of blood T cell repertoires in COVID-19. Across the whole study: The United States, Italy and Spain supplied acute and convalescent COVID-19 samples. The analysed material was cDNA or gDNA that came from T cells, B-cell-depleted T cells, or PBMCs.

This CDR3 has 14 residues. J lost 4 bases, V lost 2 bases, and 4 bases had no gene match. Germline-derived CDR1 and CDR2 are WNHNN and SYGVQD (reference sequence). Study processing details: Reference gene primer amplification gave nucleated cell count estimates. Clones were read by immunoSEQ multiplex PCR, and TCRdb kept only the in-frame ones, dropping some. That table is the source of V, J and clone size, and D and trimming were worked out from the DNA. The sample yields fewer than 90,000 clones, roughly 82% seen once. This clone was counted between two and nine times. The sample consisted of peripheral blood. The receptor comes from a human donor in a cohort sampled during active COVID-19. V and J are TRBV10-1 and TRBJ2-5; 7 bases are a match to TRBD2. CDR3 sequence reads: CASSEAGVPETQYF. The CDR3 DNA sequence: TGCGCCAGCAGTGAGGCGGGAGTCCCAGAGACCCAGTACTTC.